The rows below give T cell receptor beta chains drawn from one sample of a study of T-cell memory formation after mild COVID-19. In TCRdb, the 5' RACE reads were re-called with MiXCR into one record per CDR3 protein. The sample yields roughly 200,000 distinct CDR3 sequences, around 20% seen once. The sample consisted of PBMCs or a T cell subset sorted from them (not recorded which). These receptors originate from an adult woman who had mild COVID-19 (a few samples of this study predate the infection). Cell type and time point are not known. Both conserved end residues are part of each CDR3. The D gene is left open where the match is weak. The size of a clone is reported for some rows only, either as once, few or many, or as a class for expanded clones.

DNA: TGTGCCAGCAGCCCATTCCGACACCCTAGCACAGATACGCAGTATTTT
CDR3: CASSPFRHPSTDTQYF
J: TRBJ2-3
D: NA
V: TRBV7-9
size: few

DNA: TGTGCCAGTAGTTGGTCCGGACAGAACTATGGCTACACCTTC
CDR3: CASSWSGQNYGYTF
J: TRBJ1-2
D: NA
V: TRBV19
size: few

DNA: TGCGCCAGCAGCTTGTGGATAGGGACCACCTACAATGAGCAGTTCTTC
CDR3: CASSLWIGTTYNEQFF
J: TRBJ2-1
D: NA
V: TRBV5-1
size: NA

DNA: TGCGCCAGCAGTCCACAGGGGGCAAATGAGCAGTTCTTC
CDR3: CASSPQGANEQFF
J: TRBJ2-1
D: TRBD1
V: TRBV5-1
size: few

DNA: TGCGCCAGCAGCTCGACAGGGGAAGCAGATACGCAGTATTTT
CDR3: CASSSTGEADTQYF
J: TRBJ2-3
D: TRBD1
V: TRBV5-1
size: NA

DNA: TGCAGCGTTGAAAGACAGGGTGGCACCGGGGAGCTGTTTTTT
CDR3: CSVERQGGTGELFF
J: TRBJ2-2
D: TRBD1
V: TRBV29-1
size: few

DNA: TGTGCCAGCTCACTCGACAGTATCTCCGAGCAGTACTTC
CDR3: CASSLDSISEQYF
J: TRBJ2-7
D: NA
V: TRBV18
size: NA

DNA: TGCGCCAGCACCAGCGCGACAGGGGGCGTCCGGAACACTGAAGCTTTCTTT
CDR3: CASTSATGGVRNTEAFF
J: TRBJ1-1
D: TRBD1
V: TRBV5-1
size: NA

DNA: TGTGCCAGCAGCCCAACCGGGACAGCTAATCAGCCCCAGCATTTT
CDR3: CASSPTGTANQPQHF
J: TRBJ1-5
D: TRBD1
V: TRBV6-6
size: NA

DNA: TGTGCCTGGAGTGTTAGGGGGAGTTACTACAATGAGCAGTTCTTC
CDR3: CAWSVRGSYYNEQFF
J: TRBJ2-1
D: NA
V: TRBV30
size: NA

DNA: TGTGCCAGCAGTTACTCGACCAGGGTACGTGCCGGAGAGCAGTACTTC
CDR3: CASSYSTRVRAGEQYF
J: TRBJ2-7
D: NA
V: TRBV6-5
size: few

DNA: TGTGCCAGCAGCTACGGAACAGGCGTTGAAGCTTTCTTT
CDR3: CASSYGTGVEAFF
J: TRBJ1-1
D: NA
V: TRBV7-9
size: NA

DNA: TGTGCCAGCAGCCATCTGGGCGCTAGACGGCAAAATGAGCAGTTCTTC
CDR3: CASSHLGARRQNEQFF
J: TRBJ2-1
D: NA
V: TRBV4-2
size: few

DNA: TGCAGTGCTAGCCGGGACAGCCTGAACACTGAAGCTTTCTTT
CDR3: CSASRDSLNTEAFF
J: TRBJ1-1
D: TRBD1
V: TRBV20-1
size: NA

DNA: TGTGCCACCAGCAGAGTTCGGCAGTCACAATTAACTAACTATGGCTACACCTTC
CDR3: CATSRVRQSQLTNYGYTF
J: TRBJ1-2
D: NA
V: TRBV15
size: many

DNA: TGTGCCAGCAGACCATCGGGAGTGGGCGGGAGAACCTACGAGCAGTACTTC
CDR3: CASRPSGVGGRTYEQYF
J: TRBJ2-7
D: TRBD2
V: TRBV6-2/TRBV6-3
size: NA

DNA: TGTGCCAGCAGCTTAGTGGGGCAGGGCGGCTACAATGAGCAGTTCTTC
CDR3: CASSLVGQGGYNEQFF
J: TRBJ2-1
D: NA
V: TRBV7-6
size: NA

DNA: TGTGCCAGCAGCTTGGCCCCGGGACAGCACTACGAGCAGTACTTC
CDR3: CASSLAPGQHYEQYF
J: TRBJ2-7
D: TRBD1
V: TRBV5-5
size: NA

DNA: TGTGCCAGCAGCACGGAGGGACTTCCAGGAGATACGCAGTATTTT
CDR3: CASSTEGLPGDTQYF
J: TRBJ2-3
D: NA
V: TRBV7-9
size: NA

DNA: TGTGCCAGCAGTGAATTCGCAGTCGCAATGATGCCCCAGCATTTT
CDR3: CASSEFAVAMMPQHF
J: TRBJ1-5
D: NA
V: TRBV2
size: few

DNA: TGTGCCAGCAGCGAAGAACCGACGGGGGTCTCCTACGAGCAGTACTTC
CDR3: CASSEEPTGVSYEQYF
J: TRBJ2-7
D: NA
V: TRBV5-6
size: few

DNA: TGTGCCAGCAGTTTAGCCGGGACTGGGGCCAACGTCCTGACTTTC
CDR3: CASSLAGTGANVLTF
J: TRBJ2-6
D: NA
V: TRBV5-1
size: many

DNA: TGCAGTGCTAGAGCCACCCGGGACAGGGGAAATGAGCAGTTCTTC
CDR3: CSARATRDRGNEQFF
J: TRBJ2-1
D: TRBD1
V: TRBV20-1
size: NA

DNA: TGTGCCAGCACGAGGTGGGGCAGGGAAGAGACCCAGTACTTC
CDR3: CASTRWGREETQYF
J: TRBJ2-5
D: NA
V: TRBV5-8
size: NA

DNA: TGTGCCAGCAGCTTAGGCCAGATGAGCAAGGATACGCAGTATTTT
CDR3: CASSLGQMSKDTQYF
J: TRBJ2-3
D: NA
V: TRBV7-2
size: NA

DNA: TGTGCCAGTAGTATAGCTGGGGGCACCTACGAGCAGTACTTC
CDR3: CASSIAGGTYEQYF
J: TRBJ2-7
D: NA
V: TRBV19
size: few

DNA: TGTGCCAGCAGCCTAGGGACAGGGATCGGCTACACCTTC
CDR3: CASSLGTGIGYTF
J: TRBJ1-2
D: TRBD1
V: TRBV3-1
size: once

DNA: TGCAGTGCTAGAAAGTCCCCCACTGAAGCTTTCTTT
CDR3: CSARKSPTEAFF
J: TRBJ1-1
D: NA
V: TRBV20-1
size: NA

DNA: TGCGCCAGCAGCCCGGACAGGCCCTACGAGCAGTACTTC
CDR3: CASSPDRPYEQYF
J: TRBJ2-7
D: TRBD1
V: TRBV5-1
size: many

DNA: TGTGCCAGCAGCCAAGATGGGCAGGGAGTTAATTCACCCCTCCACTTT
CDR3: CASSQDGQGVNSPLHF
J: TRBJ1-6
D: NA
V: TRBV4-2
size: few

DNA: TGTGCCAGCAGTGCGGGACCGCGGTCCGAGCAGTACTTC
CDR3: CASSAGPRSEQYF
J: TRBJ2-7
D: NA
V: TRBV12-3/TRBV12-4
size: few

DNA: TGCAGCGTTGAAGAACTAGCGGGAGAGTTGCATTTC
CDR3: CSVEELAGELHF
J: TRBJ2-1
D: TRBD2
V: TRBV29-1
size: few